This T cell receptor (beta chain) was found in a study of T cells after yellow fever vaccination. In the study overall: Each low-cell-number fraction was prepared by means of SMART-Seq v4 Ultra Low Input. Study-wide findings and caveats: Booster sampling recovered most clones from primary vaccination (less than 97% CD4, over 75% CD8).

This clonotype showed up just a few times. The antigen is unknown. Germline CDR1 reads MNHEY; CDR2 reads SVGEGT. V shed 8 bases and J 1 base; nucleotides not matched to a gene: 7. This CDR3 region has 17 residues. 5'RACE template switching generated TCR cDNA, adding a universal primer site and UMIs. TCRdb passed the 5' RACE reads through MiXCR, listing each CDR3 protein once. The table shows 350,000 to 450,000 distinct CDR3 sequences, with about 6.2% occurring only once. The genes are TRBV6-2 or TRBV6-3 and TRBJ2-3; 15 positions agree with TRBD2. The sequence came from a man between 25 and 39 years old who received the YFV17D yellow fever vaccine. Source: PBMCs, taken 5 days after the yellow fever booster vaccination. The CDR3 region is CASYGLAGGPGTDTQYF. The CDR3 nucleotides are TGTGCCAGCTATGGACTAGCGGGAGGGCCCGGCACAGATACGCAGTATTTT.